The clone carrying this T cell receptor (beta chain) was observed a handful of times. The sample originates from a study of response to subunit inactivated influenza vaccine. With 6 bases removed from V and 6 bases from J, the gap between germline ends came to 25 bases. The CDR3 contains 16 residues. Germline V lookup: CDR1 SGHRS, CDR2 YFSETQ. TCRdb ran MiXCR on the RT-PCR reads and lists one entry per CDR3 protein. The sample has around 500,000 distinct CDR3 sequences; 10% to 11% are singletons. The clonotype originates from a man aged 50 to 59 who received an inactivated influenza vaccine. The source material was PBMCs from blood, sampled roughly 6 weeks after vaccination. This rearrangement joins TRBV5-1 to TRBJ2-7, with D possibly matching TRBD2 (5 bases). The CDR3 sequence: CASKGPGSEASSEQYF. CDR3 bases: TGCGCCAGCAAAGGCCCGGGATCGGAAGCGTCGTCCGAGCAGTACTTC.